The entry below describes one TCR beta chain. The target antigen is unknown. Method: immunoSEQ multiplex PCR; TCRdb's copy keeps in-frame clones and lacks some. The data contain roughly 150,000 clones, 80% to 90% of them seen just once; the ten biggest clones take up roughly 6.9%. This sample stems from a study of T cell responses to AZD1222 COVID-19 vaccine. General study points: Donors were mostly white British, more females; clonal diversity possibly underestimated. Mapped onto spike, vaccine-associated CD4 TCRs spanned it and were dominant at 160-218 and 743-854. Repertoires were collected only later (after the peak T cell response had occurred). It was only six AZD1222 recipients who were seropositive at baseline.

Germline loops: CDR1 SNHLY, CDR2 FYNNEI. CDR3 length: 13 amino acids. Trimming pared 8 bases from V and 6 bases from J, leaving 13 bases between. This chain joins TRBV2 and TRBJ1-4; perhaps TRBD1 as D (6 bases). The clonotype comes from an adult who had recovered from COVID-19. Sample: peripheral blood, taken after recovery from COVID-19. The CDR3 DNA reads TGTGCCAGCGCACAGGGATTTGATGAAAAACTGTTTTTT. Translation gives CASAQGFDEKLFF.